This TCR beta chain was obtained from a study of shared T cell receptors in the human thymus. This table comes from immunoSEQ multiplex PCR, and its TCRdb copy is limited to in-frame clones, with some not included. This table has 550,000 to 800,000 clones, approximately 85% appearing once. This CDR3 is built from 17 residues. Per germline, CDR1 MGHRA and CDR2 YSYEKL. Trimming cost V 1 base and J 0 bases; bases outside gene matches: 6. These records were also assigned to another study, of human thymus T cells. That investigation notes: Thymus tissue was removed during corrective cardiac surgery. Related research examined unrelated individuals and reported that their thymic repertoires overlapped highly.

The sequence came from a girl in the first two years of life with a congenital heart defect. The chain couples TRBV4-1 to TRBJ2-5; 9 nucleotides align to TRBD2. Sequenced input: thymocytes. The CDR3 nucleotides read TGCGCCAGCAGCCAAGGGCCCCCTAGCGGGGACCAAGAGACCCAGTACTTC. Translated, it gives CASSQGPPSGDQETQYF.